These 13 T cell receptor beta chains came from one sample sequenced in a study of OX40 agonist ivuxolimab in advanced cancers. The protocol used for the library was the immunoSEQ multiplex PCR assay. The source is immuneACCESS, and TCRdb retained only in-frame sequences with V and J called. Part of the clones is not carried over; for the studies checked, unresolved V genes explain less than half of this, and the remainder is unexplained. For this sample there are more than 45,000 clones; approximately 91% appear just once. Of the sample, 7.8% is held by the ten largest clones. This specimen consisted of CD4+ or CD8+ T cells sorted from blood, obtained in a trial of the OX40 agonist ivuxolimab. These receptors all stem from an adult with an advanced solid tumor such as melanoma, head and neck, liver or kidney cancer.

This sequence joins TRBV4-2 and TRBJ1-2; no firm D call. This CDR3 has 14 residues. Trimming took 3 bases from V and 3 from J, leaving 11 bases between them. Germline V gives CDR1 LGHNA, CDR2 YNFKEQ. CDR3 loop: CASSQRRLDYGYTF. Here the CDR3 DNA reads TGTGCCAGCAGCCAGCGTCGTTTGGACTATGGCTACACCTTC.

This clone was seen only a few times. The rearrangement joins TRBV5-1 to TRBJ2-3; the match to TRBD2 covers 7 bases. With V trimmed by 2 bases and J by 0 bases, 9 bases remained unmatched. The germline gives CDR1 SGHRS, CDR2 YFSETQ. The CDR3 extends over 17 amino acids. In DNA form, the CDR3 reads TGCGCCAGCAGCTTCGGGACTAACCCCACTAGCACAGATACGCAGTATTTT. It specifies CASSFGTNPTSTDTQYF.

V and J are TRBV19 and TRBJ1-5, with 7 bases lining up with TRBD1. The junction had 6 bases not matched to a gene; V was cut back by 0 bases and J by 7 bases. This CDR3 has 15 residues. Germline V lookup: CDR1 LNHDA, CDR2 SQIVND (reference sequence). CDR3 bases: TGTGCCAGTAGTATAGACGGCAGGGGGTGGCAGCCCCAGCATTTT. Amino acids: CASSIDGRGWQPQHF.

The rearrangement links TRBV9 to TRBJ2-1; D gene unclear. Germline assignment: CDR1 SGDLS and CDR2 YYNGEE. The CDR3 spans 16 residues. The V end lost 0 bases, the J end lost 0 bases, and 10 bases lay between the germline ends. CDR3 sequence reads: CASSVGPDSSYNEQFF. The CDR3 DNA sequence: TGTGCCAGCAGCGTAGGTCCAGATAGCTCCTACAATGAGCAGTTCTTC.

The V and J genes are TRBV2 and TRBJ2-5; D remains unclear. Germline V gene data show CDR1 as SNHLY and CDR2 as FYNNEI. V was shortened by 5 bases and J by 4 bases, with 14 bases between the two germline ends. CDR3 length equals 14 residues. The CDR3 loop reads CASSKGWNGETQYF. DNA of the CDR3: TGTGCCAGCAGTAAGGGTTGGAATGGAGAGACCCAGTACTTC. Variable domain in full (rest from reference TRBV2 and TRBJ2-5): EPEVTQTPSHQVTQMGQEVILRCVPISNHLYFYWYRQILGQKVEFLVSFYNNEISEKSEIFDDQFSVERPDGSNFTLKIRSTKLEDSAMYFCASSKGWNGETQYFGPGTRLLVL.

This chain uses TRBV18 with TRBJ1-1; 7 positions match TRBD1. CDR3 size: 14 residues. Germline-derived CDR1 and CDR2 are KGHSH and LQKENI. Germline trimming cut 4 bases from V and 0 bases from J; bases unmatched to any gene: 2. CDR3 loop: CASSQGQMNTEAFF. The CDR3 DNA is TGTGCCAGCTCACAGGGACAGATGAACACTGAAGCTTTCTTT.

This chain links TRBV18 with TRBJ2-3; TRBD1 matches 7 bases. After removal of 0 bases from V and 3 bases from J, the junction contained 6 bases not matched to a gene. The germline gives CDR1 KGHSH, CDR2 LQKENI. This CDR3 spans 16 amino acids. The CDR3 DNA follows: TGTGCCAGCTCACCACCGGTGCACAGGGGAACAGATACGCAGTATTTT. Translation: CASSPPVHRGTDTQYF.

The gene calls are TRBV7-2 and TRBJ2-3; TRBD2 agrees at 11 bases. The V gene end was trimmed by 6 bases and the J gene end by 5 bases; junction bases not matched to a gene: 7. In germline, CDR1 is SGHTA, CDR2 FQGNSA. The CDR3 contains 15 residues. The CDR3 reads CASSLRTSGLDTQYF. The CDR3 DNA reads as TGTGCCAGCAGTCTCCGGACTAGCGGGCTAGATACGCAGTATTTT.

The V and J genes are TRBV7-3 and TRBJ1-1; D is perhaps TRBD1 (5 bases). Trimming left V 4 bases short and J 0 bases short, with 12 bases between. CDR1 is SGHTA, CDR2 FQGTGA, per germline. This CDR3 spans 15 amino acids. CDR3 sequence (DNA): TGTGCCAGCAGCTACTCCGGGGGGTTGAACACTGAAGCTTTCTTT. Protein sequence: CASSYSGGLNTEAFF.

This clone was seen more than once but under ten times. The chain carries TRBV9 and TRBJ2-7; 8 positions match TRBD2. The J segment lost 4 bases and the V segment lost 4 bases, leaving 13 bases of the junction unmatched. The CDR3 totals 16 residues. Germline V gene data show CDR1 as SGDLS and CDR2 as YYNGEE. CDR3 nucleotides: TGTGCCAGCAGCACCCGGGACACGGGGGGGGAATACGAGCAGTACTTC. It encodes CASSTRDTGGEYEQYF.

Here the CDR3 DNA reads TGTGCCAGCAGTTCCCCGTCGAGCGGGAGGGGGGAGACCCAGTACTTC. Protein: CASSSPSSGRGETQYF. This chain joins TRBV6-5 and TRBJ2-5, with 10 bases identical to TRBD2. CDR3 length equals 16 residues. Germline V gene lookup returns CDR1 MNHEY and CDR2 SVGAGI. V lost 4 bases to trimming and J lost 5 bases; unmatched junction nucleotides: 10.

This chain uses TRBV5-4 with TRBJ1-5; D ambiguous. Germline V CDR1 and CDR2: SGHNT, YYREEE (reference sequence). Trimming cost V 0 bases and J 6 bases, with 4 bases left between them. There are 12 residues in the CDR3. CDR3 sequence reads: CASSLGAQPQHF. The CDR3 bases are TGTGCCAGCAGCTTGGGGGCTCAGCCCCAGCATTTT.

This clone was seen just once. J is TRBJ1-4 and V is TRBV4-2; 7 nucleotides line up with TRBD1. This CDR3 is built from 15 residues. The germline gives CDR1 LGHNA, CDR2 YNFKEQ. The ends lost 4 bases at V and 2 bases at J; junction bases unmatched: 4. CDR3 amino acids: CASSLRQGTNEKLFF. In DNA form, the CDR3 reads TGTGCCAGCAGCCTTCGACAGGGCACTAATGAAAAACTGTTTTTT.